The sequence of this T cell receptor beta chain was determined in a study of cytomegalovirus exposure and HLA in healthy donors. This clone was recorded a few times. What it binds is not known. PCR amplification relied on 60 Vbeta primers (plus 13 Jbeta primers). The repertoire was sequenced with immunoSEQ multiplex PCR; TCRdb's copy has only in-frame clones and lacks some. Among about 180,000 clones listed, about 86% were seen once. Study outcomes and limitations: CMV serostatus was the only recorded immune exposure for donors. Accurate prediction of HLA-A and HLA-B alleles (for most subjects) was reportedly achieved from TCR beta sequences. According to the study, some 160 TCR beta chains were cytomegalovirus-associated.

This CDR3 is built from 15 residues. The V segment lost 6 bases and the J segment 6 bases; nucleotides outside the gene matches: 12. Per the germline V gene, CDR1 is SGHAT and CDR2 is FQDESV (reference sequence). The TCR comes from a woman aged 25 to 39 in good health and CMV-seronegative. Source material: PBMCs. The chain is built from TRBV11-1 and TRBJ2-7; 9 bases match TRBD1. CDR3 nucleotides: TGTGCCAGCAGGCCGCCGGGACAGGGTACTTCCGAGCAGTACTTC. It translates to CASRPPGQGTSEQYF.